This T cell receptor (beta chain) came from a study of cytomegalovirus exposure and HLA in healthy donors listed by TCRdb under 2017. The study in broad terms: According to an earlier analysis of 587 of the donors, about 179 million T cells yielded 90 million to 140 million unique TCR beta sequences and more than 250 Gb of sequence data. On average, about 240,000 unique TCR beta nucleotide sequences were sequenced per donor among some 430 genotyped donors of the cohort, with 15% to 20% of those sequences being non-productive. HLA typing included class I and class II loci at four-digit resolution. An earlier analysis of 587 of the donors applied high-throughput TCR beta sequencing to assess whether each TCR beta V gene segment acted as functional or pseudogenic. About five DR-DQ haplotypes were treated as single units for association and clustering because of strong linkage in the cohort. The study combined high-throughput TCR immunosequencing, statistical association of individual TCRs with disease status, and machine learning to predict cytomegalovirus infection status. A later genetic analysis took genome-wide SNP genotypes for about 55% of the 666 donors and used that subset as a discovery cohort. Roughly 300 gigabases of sequencing data and tens of millions of unique TCR sequences were included in an early release covering several hundred HLA-typed donors. Among the roughly 390 genotyped donors, 75% to 90% belonged to the genetic ancestry cluster associated with self-reported Caucasian donors. Using immunosequencing, the study profiled T cell repertoires from 666 subjects and related those repertoires to cytomegalovirus serostatus. The later analysis used no new phenotypic data to find candidate immune exposures, relying instead on TCR beta sequences and their occurrence across donors. Typing coverage differed by locus: A, B, C, DRB1 and DQB1 were typed in about 629-630 donors, DQA1 in 500 to 550, DPA1 in around 600, and DPB1 in just under 490. A later analysis re-examined previously published TCR beta repertoires from several hundred donors and added high-resolution HLA genotyping to investigate patterns of TCR occurrence. Every repertoire in the discovery cohort had been generated on one and the same sequencing platform. Donor age, sex, ethnicity and CMV serostatus were collected together with the repertoire data. A separate validation cohort of over a hundred different subjects was used in addition to the roughly 720-subject first cohort. The aim of the study was to test whether cataloging public T cell receptors could identify signatures of past pathogen exposure.

Trimmed from V: 1 base; trimmed from J: 4 bases; junction bases lacking a gene match: 7. Via the germline V gene (reference sequence), CDR1 is SGHNT and CDR2 YYREEE. Its CDR3 holds 15 amino acids, cysteine through phenylalanine. The DNA shown is the 45-base CDR3, in frame from base 1. Libraries were made using the immunoSEQ multiplex PCR assay. For the multiplex PCR, a mixture combining 60 forward primers for TCR Vbeta segments and 13 reverse primers for TCR Jbeta segments was used. The CDR3 region of rearranged TCR beta genes was amplified from genomic DNA with a multiplex PCR assay. The amplified TCR beta libraries were sequenced on the Illumina HiSeq System as 87-base-pair reads. Processing in the source paper ran as follows. In a later analysis, 70 million to 95 million unique TCR beta chains were counted across the approximately 670 repertoires, and about 10 million of these chains were shared by at least two donors. Raw reads were error-corrected and collapsed into unique sequences with a nearest-neighbor algorithm that merged closely related sequences to remove PCR and sequencing errors. V, D and J gene segments were assigned by aligning CDR3 sequences to IMGT reference sequences. For a sequence to be retained, a match of at least six nucleotides was required to both a V gene segment and a J gene segment. A rearrangement was called productive if the CDR3 had no stop codons and remained in frame with V and J, and every other rearrangement was called non-productive. Following IMGT convention, CDR3 was defined as the stretch from the second conserved V-encoded cysteine up to the conserved J-encoded phenylalanine. The earlier analysis of about 620 of the donors excluded sequences that lacked an unambiguous match to a single V gene segment. In an earlier analysis of a few hundred of the donors, a V segment was called functional when productive rearrangements were above 56.7%, and segregating when the standard deviation between donors exceeded 5%. A statistical classification framework was built for diagnosing cytomegalovirus status from the catalog of TCR beta chain sequences. In a later analysis, V and J genes were assigned by comparing TCR nucleotide sequences against IMGT/GENE-DB human TR gene sequences. A later analysis assigned CDR3 sequences and most-parsimonious VDJ recombination scenarios with the TCRdist pipeline. In a later analysis, each TCR beta chain was defined by its CDR3 amino acid sequence together with its V-gene family, and reads lacking a unique V-gene family were excluded. In a later analysis, some 600 highly shared, low-generation-probability nucleotide sequences were removed to address suspected cross-contamination and a sequencing artifact. A later analysis calculated a clonal expansion index for each public chain from normalized within-repertoire ranks of inferred template counts. A later analysis computed generation probabilities with a VDJ recombination model fitted to out-of-frame rearrangements, and checked the results against IGoR. In a later analysis, TCR-TCR, TCR-HLA and TCR-CMV co-occurrence was scored with hypergeometric tests, and a repertoire-size bias correction was applied to TCR pairs. A later analysis estimated false discovery rates by permuting HLA or CMV assignments 20 times. In a later analysis, co-occurring TCRs were grouped using DBSCAN, and TCRdist sequence similarity was added for clustering within HLA-allele-positive subsets. Repertoires with fewer than 30,000 or more than 120,000 public chains were left out of co-occurrence clustering, as were about 5 repertoires with anomalous nucleotide sharing. TCRdb limited this immuneACCESS table to in-frame rearrangements with V and J called. A share of clones is missing; checked studies link under half to unresolved V genes, and the rest is unexplained. D and trimming were read from the DNA, whereas the V and J calls and clone size are those reported in that table. The sample table on file contains about 130,000 clones. The ten largest clones capture 2.2% of the sample.

Overall study outcomes, separate from this receptor: In a later genetic analysis, a missense DCLRE1C variant was associated with V-gene and J-gene trimming of TCR beta chains, and the association was replicated in an independent cohort. Linkage disequilibrium might explain the correlated functional status among segregating V segments, but an unknown experimental factor could not be ruled out. According to a later genetic analysis, donors in an Asian-associated ancestry cluster had fewer N-insertions in productive TCRs than the roughly 670-donor mean. A later analysis associated 16,951 TCR beta sequences with specific HLA alleles at a false discovery rate of 0.05. In a later analysis, HLA-associated TCR beta chains showed more clonal expansion and lower generation probabilities than non-associated chains that were equally common. Cytomegalovirus status was reported to be diagnosed by the classifier with high specificity and sensitivity in both the original and validation cohorts. Because some donors lacked HLA typing at each locus, the association tests relied only on the typed subset. Presence/absence analyses assumed roughly uniform sequencing depth across donors, an assumption that may not hold. Immune exposure information for the cohort was limited to CMV serostatus. In this cohort, only TCR beta chains were sequenced, and detectable features were limited by the absence of alpha or paired-chain data. The authors suggested that the approach could potentially be generalized to other disease states and immunological phenotypes. A further reported finding was that TCR beta sequences accurately predicted the HLA-A and HLA-B alleles for most subjects in the first cohort. Some 16 rarely observed V segments, including chromosome 9 orphons, were excluded from the earlier analysis of a few hundred of the donors because counts were too low. In a later analysis, the rate of TCR association differed among HLA loci, with DRB1 alleles having the most associated TCRs and HLA-C alleles having the fewest. A few of the identified cytomegalovirus-associated TCR beta chains were confirmed in vitro to be specific for cytomegalovirus antigens. The study listed 150 to 200 TCR beta chains as associated with cytomegalovirus. Across donors, most TCR sequences were observed very rarely, whereas some public TCRs were present in many individuals. A cluster of highly shared sequence variants was judged likely to represent a technical artifact of the sequencing pipeline. In a later analysis, most CMV-associated TCR beta chains were found to appear HLA-restricted, with HLA associations seemingly driven largely by CMV exposure. Broadly in line with IMGT annotations, most TCR beta V segments showed up in productive rearrangements about 90% or about 30% of the time in an earlier analysis of several hundred of the donors. A later analysis reported that several top co-occurrence clusters appeared linked to parvovirus B19, influenza, CMV and Epstein-Barr virus. Assigning TCR associations to individual alleles was difficult when HLA alleles, especially DR and DQ, strongly co-occurred. The 87-base-pair reads could not distinguish some IMGT-functional V segments, including TRBV6-2 and TRBV6-3, so those segments were excluded.

The cohort comprised hundreds of healthy bone marrow donors. All cohort members were sampled while nominally healthy, although unrecorded immune exposures were likely present. The donor tested CMV seronegative and was one of the 352 seronegative cohort members. Each donor provided a peripheral blood sample, and peripheral blood mononuclear cells were used for TCR beta sequencing. The Qiagen DNeasy Blood Extraction Kit was used to extract genomic DNA from the blood cell samples. For this clone: Its antigen is unknown.

The sample taken for sequencing was PBMCs. The chain was built from TRBV5-4 and TRBJ2-7; TRBD2 lines up with 8 middle nucleotides. The receptor was derived from a middle-aged man in good health and CMV-seronegative. The CDR3 region has the sequence CASSLNGLAKYEQYF. The DNA sequence is given as TGTGCCAGCAGCTTGAATGGACTAGCCAAATACGAGCAGTACTTC.